One and the same sample provided the 24 T cell receptor beta chains below, sequenced in a study of shared clonotypes between healthy human individuals. Some clones are missing from TCRdb's copy, which holds only in-frame ones; the method was immunoSEQ multiplex PCR. Here the sample spans 2 million to 2.5 million clones, around 95% being singletons. The sequencing input was naive CD4+ T cells sorted from blood. Subset denoted: CD45RA+ positively selected. Receptors were obtained from a man younger than 30 in good health.

This clone was seen a single time. The genes are TRBV28 and TRBJ2-5; 10 bases are shared with TRBD2. CDR1 MDHEN and CDR2 SYDVKM come from the germline V gene. This CDR3 is built from 15 residues. Trimming removed 4 bases from V and 3 bases from J; junction bases left unmatched: 5. The DNA for the CDR3 is TGTGCCAGCAGTTGGAGCGGGGGGGCCGAAGAGACCCAGTACTTC. Its protein is CASSWSGGAEETQYF.

This clone came up once. V usage is TRBV15 and J usage is TRBJ2-1; D not certain. Trimming left V 8 bases short and J 0 bases short, with 14 bases between. This CDR3 comprises 15 residues. The germline V gene has CDR1 LNHNV and CDR2 YYDKDF (reference sequence). CDR3 nucleotide sequence: TGTGCCACCGAACAGAGTAGCTTCTCCTACAATGAGCAGTTCTTC. Translation: CATEQSSFSYNEQFF.

The chain joins TRBV27 to TRBJ1-2; no reliable D call. This CDR3 comprises 14 residues. Germline values: CDR1 MNHEY, CDR2 SMNVEV (reference sequence). V was cut by 2 bases and J by 6 bases, with 13 bases left in between. DNA of the CDR3: TGTGCCAGCAGTTTAACAGACTCAGGACATGGCTACACCTTC. This translates into CASSLTDSGHGYTF.

The table lists this clone with a count of one. This chain links TRBV10-3 with TRBJ2-3; 14 bases align to TRBD2. The ends lost 7 bases at V and 3 bases at J; junction bases unmatched: 9. The CDR3 consists of 17 residues. CDR1 is ENHRY and CDR2 is SYGVKD in the germline V gene. The CDR3 DNA is TGTGCCATCACCAAAGGGACTAGCGGGGGTTCTACAGATACGCAGTATTTT. Its translation is CAITKGTSGGSTDTQYF.

A remark on this clone: Other nucleotide sequences from this sample produce the same CDR3. The chain links TRBV5-1 to TRBJ2-7, with 15 bases aligning to TRBD2. The CDR3 contains 16 residues. The junction had 2 bases not matched to a gene; V was cut back by 3 bases and J by 1 base. CDR1 is SGHRS and CDR2 is YFSETQ in the germline V gene. CDR3 nucleotides: TGCGCCAGCAGCTCGGGGACTAGCGGGAGGTCCTACGAGCAGTACTTC. It yields the protein CASSSGTSGRSYEQYF.

This rearrangement joins TRBV10-3 to TRBJ2-1; 9 bases map to TRBD2. Per germline, CDR1 ENHRY and CDR2 SYGVKD. The CDR3 extends over 17 amino acids. The junction had 16 bases not matched to a gene; V was cut back by 4 bases and J by 9 bases. CDR3 bases: TGTGCCATCAGTGCCAAGGAGATGCTAGCGGGATCGGGTGAGCAGTTCTTC. Protein sequence: CAISAKEMLAGSGEQFF.

On this clone: The same CDR3 arises from other DNA sequences in this sample as well. This rearrangement joins TRBV7-9 to TRBJ1-1; D unresolved. This CDR3 has 14 residues. Germline CDR1 reads SEHNR; CDR2 reads FQNEAQ (reference sequence). Trimming pared 5 bases from V and 1 base from J, leaving 11 bases between. CDR3 sequence reads: CASSPRQGNTEAFF. CDR3 bases: TGTGCCAGCAGCCCCCGTCAAGGGAACACTGAAGCTTTCTTT.

The J gene is TRBJ2-5, the V gene TRBV7-9; 11 nucleotides line up with TRBD1. There are 16 residues in the CDR3. V shed 1 base, J shed 5 bases, and the junction held 6 bases outside the gene matches. In germline, CDR1 is SEHNR, CDR2 FQNEAQ (reference sequence). CDR3 bases: TGTGCCAGCAGCTTAGGTGGGACAGGGGGACGGGAGACCCAGTACTTC. It yields the protein CASSLGGTGGRETQYF.

The chain carries TRBV5-8 and TRBJ1-2; no clear D gene. The germline gives CDR1 SGHTS, CDR2 YDEGEE. The V end was cut by 4 bases, the J end by 2 bases, with 12 bases between. The CDR3 has 14 residues. The CDR3 region is CASSRTSGNYGYTF. The DNA for the CDR3 is TGTGCCAGCAGCCGCACTTCCGGGAACTATGGCTACACCTTC.

The chain has TRBV28 and TRBJ1-2; the match to TRBD1 covers 7 bases. Germline CDR1 MDHEN, CDR2 SYDVKM. After removal of 1 base from V and 8 bases from J, the junction contained 10 bases not matched to a gene. This CDR3 is built from 15 residues. CDR3 bases: TGTGCCAGCAGTTTATCTATCCAGGGGGGCCGAGGCTACACCTTC. Its translation is CASSLSIQGGRGYTF.

This chain joins TRBV2 and TRBJ2-2; D could derive from TRBD1 or TRBD2 (5 bases each). This CDR3 is 14 amino acids long. V dropped 7 bases and J dropped 4 bases, with 13 bases sitting between them. The germline V gene encodes CDR1 SNHLY and CDR2 FYNNEI. This chain's CDR3 is CASTVEGLTGELFF. CDR3 in DNA: TGTGCCAGCACCGTTGAGGGGCTCACCGGGGAGCTGTTTTTT. The complete variable domain, with remaining parts taken from reference TRBV2 and TRBJ2-2, reads EPEVTQTPSHQVTQMGQEVILRCVPISNHLYFYWYRQILGQKVEFLVSFYNNEISEKSEIFDDQFSVERPDGSNFTLKIRSTKLEDSAMYFCASTVEGLTGELFFGEGSRLTVL.

This chain joins TRBV6-5 and TRBJ2-5; D call uncertain. CDR1 MNHEY and CDR2 SVGAGI come from the germline V gene. V dropped 8 bases and J dropped 2 bases, with 15 bases sitting between them. This CDR3 has 14 residues. The CDR3 reads CASGRTAFQETQYF. The CDR3 DNA reads as TGTGCCAGCGGCCGCACGGCCTTTCAAGAGACCCAGTACTTC.

A word on this clone: Other DNA sequences in this specimen translate into the identical CDR3. This chain joins TRBV18 and TRBJ2-7, with D unclear. CDR1 and CDR2 (germline): KGHSH, LQKENI. Trimming took 3 bases from V and 3 from J, leaving 9 bases between them. The CDR3 runs 13 residues. The CDR3 sequence: CASSPIGDYEQYF. CDR3 sequence (DNA): TGTGCCAGCTCACCCATTGGTGACTACGAGCAGTACTTC.

The chain employs TRBV6-1 and TRBJ1-2, with D possibly being TRBD1 (6 bases). CDR1 and CDR2 (germline): MNHNS, SASEGT. The CDR3 runs to 13 residues. V was trimmed by 1 base and J by 14 bases, leaving 17 bases between them. The CDR3 protein is CASSEGQVKGWTF. The CDR3 DNA reads TGTGCCAGCAGTGAAGGACAGGTCAAAGGTTGGACCTTC.

J is TRBJ1-1 and V is TRBV5-1; D may be TRBD1 (6 bases). Per germline, CDR1 SGHRS and CDR2 YFSETQ. Trimming stripped 2 bases from V and 1 base from J, with 12 bases between. The CDR3 length is 15 residues. DNA of the CDR3: TGCGCCAGCAGCTTTCAGGGGCTGGGGAACACTGAAGCTTTCTTT. It translates to CASSFQGLGNTEAFF.

The CDR3 reads CASSAGGRAEAFF. The CDR3 DNA reads TGTGCCAGCAGTGCAGGGGGTAGGGCTGAAGCTTTCTTT. The chain links TRBV9 to TRBJ1-1, with 7 nucleotides matching TRBD1. The CDR3 runs 13 residues. V was pared by 5 bases and J by 6 bases, with 7 bases of the junction left unmatched. Germline V gives CDR1 SGDLS, CDR2 YYNGEE. The complete variable domain, with remaining parts taken from reference TRBV9 and TRBJ1-1, reads DSGVTQTPKHLITATGQRVTLRCSPRSGDLSVYWYQQSLDQGLQFLIQYYNGEERAKGNILERFSAQQFPDLHSELNLSSLELGDSALYFCASSAGGRAEAFFGQGTRLTVV.

On this clone itself: The same CDR3 also results from other DNA sequences found in this sample. The chain links TRBV11-2 to TRBJ1-5; D gene unclear. The CDR3 has 15 amino acids. Between the trimmed V and J ends, which lost 1 base and 0 bases, there was a span of 7 bases. The germline V gene encodes CDR1 SGHAT and CDR2 FQNNGV. CDR3 bases: TGTGCCAGCAGCTTAGGGACGGTTAGCAATCAGCCCCAGCATTTT. It encodes CASSLGTVSNQPQHF.

This clone was detected only a few times. The chain is built from TRBV7-2 and TRBJ2-7, with a tentative D call TRBD1 (6 bases). The germline V gene encodes CDR1 SGHTA and CDR2 FQGNSA. The CDR3 loop spans 13 amino acids. Trimming took 3 bases from V and 3 from J, leaving 9 bases between them. DNA of the CDR3: TGTGCCAGCAGCTTGAAGGGGGACTACGAGCAGTACTTC. This gives the protein CASSLKGDYEQYF.

Ten or more counts support this clone. Other DNA sequences of this sample code for an identical CDR3. The chain has TRBV29-1 and TRBJ2-5; D is unresolved. Germline CDR1 is SQVTM and CDR2 is ANQGSEA. V lost 8 bases to trimming and J lost 5 bases, with 24 bases between them. The CDR3 consists of 15 residues. The CDR3 reads CSSRRNFGEAETQYF. The CDR3 DNA reads TGCAGCTCCCGGCGGAATTTCGGTGAAGCGGAGACCCAGTACTTC.

The chain joins TRBV15 to TRBJ1-4; D is unclear. CDR3 length equals 18 residues. The germline gives CDR1 LNHNV, CDR2 YYDKDF (reference sequence). The V end lost 1 base, the J end lost 0 bases, and 15 bases lay between the germline ends. CDR3: CATSRGVMEVATNEKLFF. The CDR3 region has the DNA TGTGCCACCAGCAGAGGAGTAATGGAGGTAGCAACTAATGAAAAACTGTTTTTT.

The genes are TRBV6-1 and TRBJ2-3; D perhaps matches TRBD2 (5 bases). CDR1 is MNHNS and CDR2 is SASEGT in the germline V gene. The CDR3 has 11 residues. Trimming pared 1 base from V and 10 bases from J, leaving 6 bases between. The CDR3 DNA follows: TGTGCCAGCAGTGAAGTGGGAGCGCAGTATTTT. Translated: CASSEVGAQYF.

This clone was counted a few times. The chain's CDR3 is CASSESRKGGYTF. CDR3 sequence (DNA): TGCGCCAGCAGTGAGTCAAGGAAGGGTGGCTACACCTTC. V is TRBV10-1 and J is TRBJ1-2; D gene ambiguous. This CDR3 has 13 residues. Germline CDR1 and CDR2: WNHNN and SYGVQD (reference sequence). Trimming shortened V by 0 bases and J by 7 bases, and 9 bases separated the two germline ends.

The chain links TRBV11-2 to TRBJ1-3, with 8 bases fitting TRBD1. The CDR3 sequence is 17 residues long. The germline CDR1 and CDR2 sequences are SGHAT and FQNNGV. V lost 5 bases, J lost 1 base, and 10 bases stayed unmatched. The CDR3 here is CASSTHQGARSGNTIYF. The CDR3 DNA sequence: TGTGCCAGCAGCACTCATCAGGGGGCGAGGTCTGGAAACACCATATATTTT.

This clone was found once. The chain links TRBV10-3 to TRBJ2-5; TRBD2 matches at 7 bases. This CDR3 contains 14 residues. Germline CDR1 ENHRY, CDR2 SYGVKD. Trimming took 4 bases from V and 3 from J; bases not matched to a gene: 5. The CDR3 sequence: CAISGGRVEETQYF. For the CDR3, the DNA is TGTGCCATCAGTGGAGGGAGGGTGGAAGAGACCCAGTACTTC.